The 16 T cell receptor beta chains presented below share a single source sample, sequenced in a study of T cells in Graves' hyperthyroidism and ophthalmopathy. From RNA transcripts, TCR beta CDR3 regions were amplified. During a first-round RT-PCR of the TCR CDR3, the HTBI primer set was used. TCRdb reanalysed the multiplex PCR reads using MiXCR and keeps one entry per CDR3 protein. Of 300,000 to 350,000 distinct CDR3 sequences in the sample, approximately 15% are singletons; the top ten hold roughly 31%. Sequencing used blood. The receptors shown here come from a man aged 30 to 39 with Graves' hyperthyroidism.

The chain combines TRBV9 with TRBJ2-3; TRBD1 aligns across 8 bases. V shed 3 bases and J 6 bases; nucleotides not matched to a gene: 6. In germline, CDR1 is SGDLS, CDR2 YYNGEE. This CDR3 is built from 14 residues. The CDR3, as DNA: TGTGCCAGCAGCGCCAGACAGGGGTTGGATACGCAGTATTTT. Residues: CASSARQGLDTQYF.

This clonotype came up many times. This sequence joins TRBV30 and TRBJ2-1; TRBD2 is a possible D gene (6 bases). The V end lost 0 bases, the J end lost 8 bases, and 17 bases lay between the germline ends. The CDR3 loop spans 15 amino acids. CDR1 and CDR2 (germline): GTSNPN, SVGIG (reference sequence). CDR3 sequence: CAWSVGRTKGDEQFF. The CDR3 DNA sequence: TGTGCCTGGAGTGTGGGGAGGACGAAAGGCGATGAGCAGTTCTTC.

This clonotype was picked up many times. The rearrangement uses TRBV18 and TRBJ2-3; TRBD1 might be the D (6 bases). Germline lookup yields CDR1 KGHSH and CDR2 LQKENI. Trimming removed 3 bases at V and 7 bases at J, with 11 bases between. The CDR3 totals 13 residues. In DNA, the CDR3 is TGTGCCAGCTCACCCGCAGGGGAACATACGCAGTATTTT. Translated: CASSPAGEHTQYF. Using reference TRBV18 and TRBJ2-3 for the parts outside the CDR3, the full variable domain is NAGVMQNPRHLVRRRGQEARLRCSPMKGHSHVYWYRQLPEEGLKFMVYLQKENIIDESGMPKERFSAEFPKEGPSILRIQQVVRGDSAAYFCASSPAGEHTQYFGPGTRLTVL.

The chain recombines TRBV28 with TRBJ2-1, with D unclear. CDR1 and CDR2 from the germline V gene are MDHEN and SYDVKM. The CDR3 contains 11 residues. Trimming took 5 bases from V and 7 from J, leaving 6 bases between them. Written as DNA, the CDR3 is TGTGCCAGCAGTGTCTTTAATGAGCAGTTCTTC. This sequence encodes CASSVFNEQFF. Complete variable domain (other parts from reference TRBV28 and TRBJ2-1): DVKVTQSSRYLVKRTGEKVFLECVQDMDHENMFWYRQDPGLGLRLIYFSYDVKMKEKGDIPEGYSVSREKKERFSLILESASTNQTSMYLCASSVFNEQFFGPGTRLTVL.

This clonotype was seen more than once but under ten times. This chain connects TRBV24-1 to TRBJ2-1; D unresolved. V was cut by 8 bases and J by 2 bases, with 3 bases left in between. The CDR3 runs to 11 residues. The germline V gene has CDR1 KGHDR and CDR2 SFDVKD. CDR3 residues: CATKAYNEQFF. The CDR3 DNA is TGTGCCACCAAGGCCTACAATGAGCAGTTCTTC.

This clonotype was observed a handful of times. The chain recombines TRBV10-2 with TRBJ2-1; D not certain. Germline V CDR1 and CDR2: WSHSY, SAAADI. Trimming took 2 bases from V and 5 from J, leaving 16 bases between them. CDR3 length: 16 amino acids. The CDR3 nucleotides are TGCGCCAGCAGTGAGGCCCCCGACATAATAAACAATGAGCAGTTCTTC. Encoded protein: CASSEAPDIINNEQFF.

This clonotype was recorded at least ten times. The chain employs TRBV5-1 and TRBJ2-7; 10 positions agree with TRBD2. V lost 4 bases and J lost 6; bases outside the gene matches: 10. Germline V CDR1 and CDR2: SGHRS, YFSETQ. The CDR3 runs 15 residues. CDR3 amino acids: CASSPGAGGPVEQYF. CDR3 in DNA: TGCGCCAGCAGCCCGGGAGCGGGAGGGCCCGTCGAGCAGTACTTC.

This clonotype was detected many times. The chain couples TRBV5-1 to TRBJ1-1, with 8 bases aligning to TRBD1. The V and J ends lost 4 bases and 5 bases, in that order; junction bases with no gene match: 7. This CDR3 contains 14 residues. The V gene's germline CDR1 is SGHRS and CDR2 YFSETQ. The CDR3 reads CASSRDRGGTEAFF. CDR3 sequence (DNA): TGCGCCAGCAGCCGAGACAGGGGTGGGACTGAAGCTTTCTTT.

V gene TRBV9 combines with J gene TRBJ2-5; 8 bases map to TRBD2. V was pared by 0 bases and J by 4 bases, with 8 bases of the junction left unmatched. Germline CDR1 is SGDLS and CDR2 is YYNGEE. The CDR3 has 16 residues. The CDR3 DNA is TGTGCCAGCAGCGTAGAGGGTCGGACTAGCAGAGAGACCCAGTACTTC. It codes for CASSVEGRTSRETQYF.

This clonotype was seen repeatedly, ten times or more. J is TRBJ1-1 and V is TRBV30; D not certain. V was cut by 0 bases and J by 1 base, with 6 bases left in between. The CDR3 covers 13 residues. Germline-derived CDR1 and CDR2 are GTSNPN and SVGIG (reference sequence). As DNA, the CDR3 is TGTGCCTGGAGTGTCATCGGGAACACTGAAGCTTTCTTT. Translating it yields CAWSVIGNTEAFF.

This clonotype occurred a few times. The chain combines TRBV5-1 with TRBJ2-1; D possibly uses TRBD1 or TRBD2 (5 bases each). Trimming removed 0 bases at V and 9 bases at J, with 13 bases between. Germline CDR1 SGHRS, CDR2 YFSETQ. This CDR3 is 14 amino acids long. The CDR3 here is CASSLAARGVEQFF. The CDR3 DNA follows: TGCGCCAGCAGCTTGGCCGCTAGAGGGGTTGAGCAGTTCTTC.

This clonotype has at least ten counts. This chain uses TRBV2 with TRBJ2-5; D perhaps matches TRBD2 (5 bases). V was cut by 2 bases and J by 5 bases, with 15 bases left in between. Germline loops: CDR1 SNHLY, CDR2 FYNNEI. The CDR3 totals 15 residues. The CDR3 region has the DNA TGTGCCAGCAGTGAAACACCGGTCGCGGGCGAGACCCAGTACTTC. Translation: CASSETPVAGETQYF.

A few counts support this clonotype. CDR3 nucleotide sequence: TGTGCCAGCAGCTTAGCGAACCTCCGAAATACGCAGTATTTT. Encoded protein: CASSLANLRNTQYF. This rearrangement joins TRBV7-9 to TRBJ2-3; D unresolved. The V end lost 0 bases, the J end lost 7 bases, and 11 bases lay between the germline ends. Germline V gives CDR1 SEHNR, CDR2 FQNEAQ (reference sequence). This CDR3 has 14 amino acids.

This clonotype has at least ten counts. The chain uses TRBV3-1 and TRBJ1-2; TRBD1 aligns across 7 bases. The CDR3 is 18 residues long. Germline loops: CDR1 LGHDT, CDR2 YNNKEL (reference sequence). J lost 7 bases, V lost 4 bases, and 21 bases had no gene match. The CDR3 loop reads CASSLQAGQRNVYGGYTF. The CDR3 DNA reads TGTGCCAGCAGCCTCCAAGCGGGACAGCGTAATGTTTATGGTGGCTACACCTTC.

The rearrangement joins TRBV7-9 to TRBJ1-5, with D maybe TRBD1 (6 bases). The V gene's germline CDR1 is SEHNR and CDR2 FQNEAQ (reference sequence). Trimming removed 5 bases from V and 1 base from J, with 9 bases in between. This CDR3 is 14 amino acids long. The CDR3 nucleotides are TGTGCCAGCAGCGGGACATCCAGCAATCAGCCCCAGCATTTT. Its protein is CASSGTSSNQPQHF.

The chain recombines TRBV7-2 with TRBJ1-6, with 7 bases identical to TRBD1. Unmatched junction bases numbered 10, after V lost 5 bases and J lost 9 bases. The CDR3 extends over 15 amino acids. Germline loops: CDR1 SGHTA, CDR2 FQGNSA. The CDR3 sequence is CASSNRQGWSSPLHF. The CDR3 DNA follows: TGTGCCAGCAGCAACCGACAGGGTTGGAGTTCACCCCTCCACTTT.